This T cell receptor (beta chain) was found in a study of CXCR3-negative and CXCR3-positive naive CD8 T cells. The study's findings and limits: Naive cells with CXCR3 showed TRB CDR3s that were more hydrophobic than those in CXCR3-negative naive cells. High diversity, comparable across both naive subsets, contrasted with much lower diversity in memory CD8+ cells. With CXCR3 expression partially decreased after cryopreservation, most assays relied on fresh PBMCs. TCR interaction strength was inferred from TRB CDR3 physicochemistry, as CD5 matched across naive subsets.

Germline CDR1 reads SGHVS; CDR2 reads FNYEAQ. The CDR3 spans 13 residues. Points on this clonotype: Antigen specificity is unknown.

TRB cDNA was prepared as libraries by UMI-labeled 5' RACE. TCRdb reprocessed the 5' RACE reads and reports one entry per CDR3 protein, with no DNA. The table lists under 150,000 distinct CDR3 sequences. The rearrangement joins TRBV7-6 to TRBJ2-7. The sequenced material came from naive CXCR3+ CD8+ T cells from blood. Subset described: CD45RO-CCR7+CD27+CD95- naive CD8+ T cells expressing CXCR3 (TNR3+). This receptor was obtained from a human donor in good health. Some clones in this sample may be carry-over from other donors' samples. CDR3 loop: CASSFDTSYEQYF.